These T cell receptor beta chains were read from a single sample in a study of T cell repertoires in aging, cancer and after chemotherapy. MiXCR was run by TCRdb on the multiplex PCR reads, yielding one entry per CDR3 protein. Among some 1,500 distinct CDR3 sequences listed, 20% to 25% were seen once. Material: blood. These receptors were collected from a human donor with a solid tumor. Both conserved end residues are part of each CDR3. The D gene is left open where the match is weak. For some rows the clone size is stated as once, few or many, or as a class when expanded; others skip it.

clone size: medium-sized; V gene: TRBV19; J gene: TRBJ1-4; D gene: -; CDR3 DNA: TGTGCCACCAATAGCCGGGACATCGGTGAAAAACTGTTTTTT; CDR3 protein: CATNSRDIGEKLFF
clone size: medium-sized; V gene: TRBV5-6; J gene: TRBJ2-3; D gene: TRBD1; CDR3 DNA: TGTGCCAGCAGCCCGTCCCGGGACAGGGTGACAAGCCTTCAAGCAGATACGCAGTATTTT; CDR3 protein: CASSPSRDRVTSLQADTQYF
clone size: -; V gene: TRBV12-3/TRBV12-4; J gene: TRBJ2-1; D gene: -; CDR3 DNA: TGTGCTACCGATAAATTGGGGGAGAGCTCCTACAATGAGCAGTTCTTC; CDR3 protein: CATDKLGESSYNEQFF
clone size: medium-sized; V gene: TRBV5-5; J gene: TRBJ1-1; D gene: -; CDR3 DNA: TGTGCCAGCAGCCAGAGGTCGAAAGATGACACTGAAGCTTTCTTT; CDR3 protein: CASSQRSKDDTEAFF
clone size: -; V gene: TRBV20-1; J gene: TRBJ1-1; D gene: TRBD1; CDR3 DNA: TGCAGTGCTAGACGGACAGGGGGGGTGTTTGAATCTGAAGCTTTCTTT; CDR3 protein: CSARRTGGVFESEAFF
clone size: large; V gene: TRBV29-1; J gene: TRBJ1-4; D gene: -; CDR3 DNA: TGCAGCGTCCCGGGACGGGTAGGGGATGAAAAACTGTTTTTT; CDR3 protein: CSVPGRVGDEKLFF
clone size: -; V gene: TRBV27; J gene: TRBJ2-5; D gene: TRBD2; CDR3 DNA: TGTGCCAGCAGTACTAGCGGGGAGACCCAGTACTTC; CDR3 protein: CASSTSGETQYF
clone size: few; V gene: TRBV20-1; J gene: TRBJ1-1; D gene: -; CDR3 DNA: TGCAGTGCTAGAGGTATCACAGGGAGGGGGACTGAAGCTTTCTTT; CDR3 protein: CSARGITGRGTEAFF
clone size: medium-sized; V gene: TRBV18; J gene: TRBJ1-2; D gene: -; CDR3 DNA: TGTGCCAGCTCCCCCGAGACAAGTCATAGATATGGCTACACCTTC; CDR3 protein: CASSPETSHRYGYTF
clone size: large; V gene: TRBV6-5; J gene: TRBJ1-1; D gene: TRBD1; CDR3 DNA: TGTGCCAGCAGTCTGGGACAGCAGAACACTGAAGCTTTCTTT; CDR3 protein: CASSLGQQNTEAFF
clone size: medium-sized; V gene: TRBV6-4; J gene: TRBJ2-3; D gene: TRBD1; CDR3 DNA: TGTGCCAGCAGGGGACAGAGATATAGCACAGATACGCAGTATTTT; CDR3 protein: CASRGQRYSTDTQYF
clone size: -; V gene: TRBV7-9; J gene: TRBJ2-1; D gene: -; CDR3 DNA: TGTGCCAGCAGCCCTAGCTGGGCCTACAATGAGCAGTTCTTC; CDR3 protein: CASSPSWAYNEQFF
clone size: -; V gene: TRBV4-1; J gene: TRBJ1-6; D gene: TRBD1; CDR3 DNA: TGCGCCAGCAGCCAAGGACAGGGGGCTAGAGATAATTCACCCCTCCACTTT; CDR3 protein: CASSQGQGARDNSPLHF
clone size: medium-sized; V gene: TRBV12-3/TRBV12-4; J gene: TRBJ2-3; D gene: -; CDR3 DNA: TGTGCCACCCGGCCGTTGGCTAGCACAGATACGCAGTATTTT; CDR3 protein: CATRPLASTDTQYF
clone size: few; V gene: TRBV19; J gene: TRBJ2-3; D gene: TRBD2; CDR3 DNA: TGTGCCAGTAGTGGACTAGCGGGAGCAGATACGCAGTATTTT; CDR3 protein: CASSGLAGADTQYF
clone size: medium-sized; V gene: TRBV6-1; J gene: TRBJ1-5; D gene: -; CDR3 DNA: TGTGCCAGCAGTGTCATACTTGCCCTTGGACAGACAACCGAACCCCAGCATTTT; CDR3 protein: CASSVILALGQTTEPQHF
clone size: few; V gene: TRBV20-1; J gene: TRBJ2-1; D gene: TRBD2; CDR3 DNA: TGCAGTGCTAGAAAGTCGCGGGGGGGCCGAGGGAATGAGCAGTTCTTC; CDR3 protein: CSARKSRGGRGNEQFF
clone size: medium-sized; V gene: TRBV6-4; J gene: TRBJ2-2; D gene: -; CDR3 DNA: TGTGCCAGCAGTGAGGGGAACACCGGGGAGCTGTTTTTT; CDR3 protein: CASSEGNTGELFF
clone size: medium-sized; V gene: TRBV7-2; J gene: TRBJ1-2; D gene: -; CDR3 DNA: TGTGCCAGCGAAGCAGTCGTATATGGCTACACCTTC; CDR3 protein: CASEAVVYGYTF
clone size: few; V gene: TRBV6-4; J gene: TRBJ2-1; D gene: TRBD1; CDR3 DNA: TGTGCCAGCAGTGACGGGACAGGGGACAATGAGCAGTTCTTC; CDR3 protein: CASSDGTGDNEQFF
clone size: medium-sized; V gene: TRBV5-4; J gene: TRBJ1-2; D gene: -; CDR3 DNA: TGTGCCAGCAGCGTCGGGACGGATAACTATGGCTACACCTTC; CDR3 protein: CASSVGTDNYGYTF
clone size: large; V gene: TRBV19; J gene: TRBJ2-7; D gene: -; CDR3 DNA: TGTGCCAGTAGGTCGACTAGCTACGAGCAGTACTTC; CDR3 protein: CASRSTSYEQYF
clone size: -; V gene: TRBV5-1; J gene: TRBJ1-3; D gene: TRBD1; CDR3 DNA: TGCGCCAGCAGCTTGGCCATGACAGGGTCTGGAAACACCATATATTTT; CDR3 protein: CASSLAMTGSGNTIYF
clone size: -; V gene: TRBV18; J gene: TRBJ1-1; D gene: -; CDR3 DNA: TGTGCCAGCTCCGACTACGGAGGGGAAGCATTATGGGTCACTGAAGCTTTCTTT; CDR3 protein: CASSDYGGEALWVTEAFF
clone size: -; V gene: TRBV7-7; J gene: TRBJ2-3; D gene: -; CDR3 DNA: TGTGCTAGCAGCTTAGGTGCGGGCGGCCTCCTCGGCGCAGATACGCAGTATTTT; CDR3 protein: CASSLGAGGLLGADTQYF
clone size: few; V gene: TRBV10-3; J gene: TRBJ2-1; D gene: -; CDR3 DNA: TGTGCCATCAGTGATTATACGGCGGTGTACAATGAGCAGTTCTTC; CDR3 protein: CAISDYTAVYNEQFF
clone size: -; V gene: TRBV4-2; J gene: TRBJ2-1; D gene: TRBD2; CDR3 DNA: TGTGCCAGCAGCCAAGATAGCGGGGGGGCCTACAATGAGCAGTTCTTC; CDR3 protein: CASSQDSGGAYNEQFF
clone size: medium-sized; V gene: TRBV12-3/TRBV12-4; J gene: TRBJ2-2; D gene: TRBD2; CDR3 DNA: TGTGCCAGCCATGGCGGGGGGGCCGGCACCGGGGAGCTGTTTTTT; CDR3 protein: CASHGGGAGTGELFF
clone size: medium-sized; V gene: TRBV10-1; J gene: TRBJ2-7; D gene: TRBD1; CDR3 DNA: TGCGCCAGCAGGGGACAGGCCTACGAGCAGTACTTC; CDR3 protein: CASRGQAYEQYF
clone size: medium-sized; V gene: TRBV7-2; J gene: TRBJ1-1; D gene: TRBD1; CDR3 DNA: TGTGCCAGCAGCGTAGACAGGGGGCATACTGAAGCTTTCTTT; CDR3 protein: CASSVDRGHTEAFF
clone size: -; V gene: TRBV2; J gene: TRBJ1-2; D gene: TRBD1; CDR3 DNA: TGTGCCAGCAGACCGGGACAGGCTTTGCACGATGGCTACACCTTC; CDR3 protein: CASRPGQALHDGYTF
clone size: medium-sized; V gene: TRBV18; J gene: TRBJ1-3; D gene: -; CDR3 DNA: TGTGCCAGCTCACCAGACAGTGGGGGAAACACCATATATTTT; CDR3 protein: CASSPDSGGNTIYF
clone size: large; V gene: TRBV20-1; J gene: TRBJ2-7; D gene: -; CDR3 DNA: TGCAGTGCTAGCCCCGGGGGCTCCTACGAGCAGTACTTC; CDR3 protein: CSASPGGSYEQYF
clone size: medium-sized; V gene: TRBV29-1; J gene: TRBJ2-3; D gene: -; CDR3 DNA: TGCAGCGTTGATTTTAGTCGCGCAGATACGCAGTATTTT; CDR3 protein: CSVDFSRADTQYF
clone size: -; V gene: TRBV5-6; J gene: TRBJ1-2; D gene: TRBD1; CDR3 DNA: TGTGCCAGCAGCCTGGGACAGTCTTATGGCTACACCTTC; CDR3 protein: CASSLGQSYGYTF
clone size: medium-sized; V gene: TRBV18; J gene: TRBJ2-2; D gene: -; CDR3 DNA: TGTGCCAGCTCACCGATGACTTTGAACACCGGGGAGCTGTTTTTT; CDR3 protein: CASSPMTLNTGELFF
clone size: medium-sized; V gene: TRBV28; J gene: TRBJ1-5; D gene: -; CDR3 DNA: TGTGCCAGCAGCGACCTCAATCAGCCCCAGCATTTT; CDR3 protein: CASSDLNQPQHF
clone size: few; V gene: TRBV12-3/TRBV12-4; J gene: TRBJ1-5; D gene: TRBD1; CDR3 DNA: TGTGCTAGTGGTTTGGATGACAGGGTGCGGATTCAGCCCCAGCATTTT; CDR3 protein: CASGLDDRVRIQPQHF
clone size: -; V gene: TRBV20-1; J gene: TRBJ2-1; D gene: -; CDR3 DNA: TGCAGTGCTAGAGAACTAGATTCAAGCAATGAGCAGTTCTTC; CDR3 protein: CSARELDSSNEQFF
clone size: large; V gene: TRBV15; J gene: TRBJ1-4; D gene: TRBD1; CDR3 DNA: TGTGCCACCAGCAAAGGACAGGGAAATGAAAAACTGTTTTTT; CDR3 protein: CATSKGQGNEKLFF
clone size: large; V gene: TRBV7-2; J gene: TRBJ1-2; D gene: -; CDR3 DNA: TGTGCCAGCAGCTTAAGACAGGATTTGGGCTACACCTTC; CDR3 protein: CASSLRQDLGYTF
clone size: medium-sized; V gene: TRBV6-2/TRBV6-3; J gene: TRBJ1-2; D gene: TRBD1; CDR3 DNA: TGTGCCAGCAGACCACCAGGGGGTGGCTATGGCTACACCTTC; CDR3 protein: CASRPPGGGYGYTF
clone size: large; V gene: TRBV27; J gene: TRBJ1-2; D gene: TRBD1; CDR3 DNA: TGTGCCAGCAGCCGAAATCAGGACAGGGCTAATGGCTACACCTTC; CDR3 protein: CASSRNQDRANGYTF
clone size: large; V gene: TRBV15; J gene: TRBJ1-5; D gene: -; CDR3 DNA: TGTGCCACCAGCAGAGATCCGGGCAATCAGCCCCAGCATTTT; CDR3 protein: CATSRDPGNQPQHF
clone size: medium-sized; V gene: TRBV7-9; J gene: TRBJ1-2; D gene: TRBD1; CDR3 DNA: TGTGCCAGCAGCCCCACCCCGGGACAGGGGGCACCCTATGGCTACACCTTC; CDR3 protein: CASSPTPGQGAPYGYTF
clone size: medium-sized; V gene: TRBV10-1; J gene: TRBJ2-3; D gene: -; CDR3 DNA: TGCGCCAGCAGCGCCGACTTAAACACAGATACGCAGTATTTT; CDR3 protein: CASSADLNTDTQYF